A selection of T cell receptor beta chains follows, all from one sample in a study of T cells in tumors after PD-1 blockade. The method was immunoSEQ multiplex PCR; TCRdb's version includes in-frame clones alone and lacks a portion of them. The sample records over 12,000 clones, over 75% being singletons. The material was PBMCs, obtained after anti-PD-1 treatment. The receptors come from a human donor with basal cell carcinoma. Both conserved end residues are part of each CDR3. D genes are given only for firm matches. Clone size is given for some rows only: seen once, a few or many times, or a class if the clone is expanded.

D	V	J	size	DNA	CDR3
NA	TRBV9	TRBJ1-1	NA	TGTGCCAGCAGCGTAGCAACGGGGAACACTGAAGCTTTCTTT	CASSVATGNTEAFF
NA	TRBV15	TRBJ1-1	NA	TGTGCCACCAGCAGAGATGGGGGGGTGGGCACTGAAGCTTTCTTT	CATSRDGGVGTEAFF
NA	TRBV29-1	TRBJ2-1	NA	TGCAGCGTTGTAGTAGTTAGGGGCAATGAGCAGTTCTTC	CSVVVVRGNEQFF
NA	TRBV2	TRBJ1-2	once	TGTGCCAGCAGTGTTGGCCAACCTGGCTACACCTTC	CASSVGQPGYTF
TRBD2	TRBV14	TRBJ2-1	NA	TGTGCCAGCAGCCACCTAGCGGGAGGGGGTGAGCAGTTCTTC	CASSHLAGGGEQFF
NA	TRBV30	TRBJ2-7	NA	TGTGCCTGGGGCCTGTACAGCTACGAGCAGTACTTC	CAWGLYSYEQYF
NA	TRBV5-1	TRBJ2-3	NA	TGCGCCAGCAGCCCCGGGACTAGCACAGATACGCAGTATTTT	CASSPGTSTDTQYF
NA	TRBV5-3	TRBJ1-1	NA	TGTGCCAGAAGCCCGACGTCACGCTTGAACACTGAAGCTTTCTTT	CARSPTSRLNTEAFF
NA	TRBV5-1	TRBJ2-3	NA	TGCGCCAGCAGCCTATCAAGCGGAGATACGCAGTATTTT	CASSLSSGDTQYF
TRBD1	TRBV6-5	TRBJ1-2	NA	TGTGCCAGCAGTCCAGACAGGGTCGGCGGCTACACCTTC	CASSPDRVGGYTF
TRBD2	TRBV3-1/TRBV3-2	TRBJ2-7	NA	TGTGCCAGCAGTCCCGGGCGGGGGGGCGAGCAGTACTTC	CASSPGRGGEQYF
TRBD1	TRBV19	TRBJ1-5	NA	TGTGCCAGTAGTATGCGGGACAGGGCCAATCAGCCCCAGCATTTT	CASSMRDRANQPQHF
NA	TRBV10-1	TRBJ1-5	NA	TGCGCTCGGCCCGACTTGGACAATCAGCCCCAGCATTTT	CARPDLDNQPQHF
TRBD2	TRBV5-4	TRBJ2-2	NA	TGTGCCAGCAGCGCTCCCGGCGGGGGGGACGGGGAGCTGTTTTTT	CASSAPGGGDGELFF
NA	TRBV19	TRBJ1-1	large	TGTGCCAGTAGTATAGATCCGGAGGATGAAGCTTTCTTT	CASSIDPEDEAFF